These T cell receptor beta chains were read from a single sample in a study of cytomegalovirus exposure and HLA in healthy donors. The data were produced by immunoSEQ multiplex PCR, yet TCRdb's version contains in-frame clones alone and is incomplete. Among some 110,000 clones, more than 65% were seen once, and the ten largest hold under 4%. Material for sequencing was PBMCs. All receptors come from a man under 40 in good health and CMV-seronegative. Both conserved end residues are part of each CDR3. D genes are given only for firm matches. Size values are once, few and many counts, or a class for expanded clones, and some rows have none.

d_gene | j_gene | len | abundance | v_gene | CDR3nt | CDR3aa
TRBD1 | TRBJ1-6 | 14 | once | TRBV5-6 | TGTGCCAGCAGCTCCGACAGGGGAAATTCACCCCTCCACTTT | CASSSDRGNSPLHF
- | TRBJ1-2 | 16 | once | TRBV28 | TGTGCCAGCAGAAATACAGGGTTTGGTTTGGGCTATGGCTACACCTTC | CASRNTGFGLGYGYTF
- | TRBJ2-1 | 13 | - | TRBV18 | TGTGCCAGCTCACCACCGTCTCAGGATGAGCAGTTCTTC | CASSPPSQDEQFF
- | TRBJ1-5 | 14 | few | TRBV2 | TGTGCCAGCAGTGAAGCGAGGGGAGGCCAGCCCCAGCATTTT | CASSEARGGQPQHF
- | TRBJ2-5 | 10 | - | TRBV2 | TGTGCCAGTTCCAAAGAGACCCAGTACTTC | CASSKETQYF
- | TRBJ2-7 | 12 | - | TRBV28 | TGTGCCAGCAGTTTACCAGGTTACGAGCAGTACTTC | CASSLPGYEQYF
- | TRBJ2-5 | 13 | - | TRBV5-5 | TGTGCCAGCAGCCGGGGAGTCCAAGAGACCCAGTACTTC | CASSRGVQETQYF
- | TRBJ1-1 | 14 | - | TRBV6-6 | TGTGCCAGCAGGCCGGGACTTCTGAACACTGAAGCTTTCTTT | CASRPGLLNTEAFF
TRBD2 | TRBJ2-3 | 15 | - | TRBV29-1 | TGCAGCGTTCATCCGCCAGCGGGGGGCACAGATACGCAGTATTTT | CSVHPPAGGTDTQYF
- | TRBJ1-1 | 14 | - | TRBV7-2 | TGTGCCAGCAGCCTATCGGGGGTGAACACTGAAGCTTTCTTT | CASSLSGVNTEAFF
- | TRBJ2-7 | 14 | - | TRBV5-1 | TGCGCCAGCAGCTTGGACAGGCTAACCTACGAGCAGTACTTC | CASSLDRLTYEQYF
- | TRBJ2-6 | 14 | - | TRBV19 | TGTGCCAGTAAGCAGGTCTCTGGGGCCAACGTCCTGACTTTC | CASKQVSGANVLTF
TRBD1 | TRBJ2-2 | 18 | - | TRBV13 | TGTGCCAGCAGCTTAGAAACCCTGGACAGGGAGAACACCGGGGAGCTGTTTTTT | CASSLETLDRENTGELFF
TRBD2 | TRBJ2-1 | 15 | - | TRBV30 | TGTGCCTGGAGTGTATCCCTAGCGGGATACGGTGAGCAGTTCTTC | CAWSVSLAGYGEQFF
- | TRBJ2-1 | 12 | - | TRBV11-2 | TGTGCCAGCAGTCGGGACTACAATGAGCAGTTCTTC | CASSRDYNEQFF
- | TRBJ2-7 | 14 | - | TRBV7-2 | TGTGCCAGCAGCCCCCCGGCGGGCCTCTACGAGCAGTACTTC | CASSPPAGLYEQYF
- | TRBJ1-3 | 18 | - | TRBV11-2 | TGTGCCAGCAGCTTCGTTCAAGCTTTAAACCCCTCTGGAAACACCATATATTTT | CASSFVQALNPSGNTIYF
- | TRBJ2-5 | 15 | - | TRBV7-9 | TGTGCCAGCAGCTCGTTCCAGGGAGCGGGAGAGACCCAGTACTTC | CASSSFQGAGETQYF
TRBD2 | TRBJ2-7 | 17 | - | TRBV7-2 | TGTGCCAGCAGCTTATACCGCGGCGGGAGCTTGGCCTACGAGCAGCACTTC | CASSLYRGGSLAYEQHF
- | TRBJ2-6 | 15 | - | TRBV19 | TGTGCCAGTAGTATAGCCCGGGCTGGGGCCAACGTCCTGACTTTC | CASSIARAGANVLTF
- | TRBJ1-6 | 15 | - | TRBV13 | TGTGCCAGCAGCTTCTTCAGGGAGGACAATTCACCCCTCCACTTT | CASSFFREDNSPLHF
- | TRBJ1-1 | 13 | - | TRBV30 | TGTGCCTGGAGTGAACTGATGAACACTGAAGCTTTCTTT | CAWSELMNTEAFF
TRBD2 | TRBJ2-7 | 16 | - | TRBV10-3 | TGTGCCATCAGTGGGACTAGCGGGAGGGCCGGGTACGAGCAGTACTTC | CAISGTSGRAGYEQYF
- | TRBJ1-5 | 13 | - | TRBV5-5 | TGTGCCAGCAGCACGCAGGGCAATCAGCCCCAGCATTTT | CASSTQGNQPQHF
- | TRBJ1-5 | 14 | few | TRBV6-4 | TGTGCCAGCAACTACGGCCTTGAGGGAGAGCCCCAGCATTTT | CASNYGLEGEPQHF